Shown below are 6 T cell receptor beta chains from a single sample sequenced in a study of control samples from healthy donors and cancer patients. Here immunoSEQ multiplex PCR was the method, and the copy in TCRdb shows in-frame clones only, minus some. The sample has 100,000 to 150,000 clones, about 92% seen once; the top ten hold 0.55% to 0.65%. Sequencing was performed on PBMCs. The receptors here all came from a man at least 80 years old with head and neck cancer.

The sample holds a few counts of this clone. The chain uses TRBV2 and TRBJ2-5; D is perhaps TRBD1 (5 bases). Germline CDR1 SNHLY, CDR2 FYNNEI. The length of the CDR3 is 14 residues. The V and J ends lost 4 bases and 1 base respectively, with 10 bases between them. CDR3 protein: CASSGGGPQETQYF. The CDR3 DNA follows: TGTGCCAGCAGTGGGGGCGGACCCCAAGAGACCCAGTACTTC.

V is TRBV10-2 and J is TRBJ1-5; D ambiguous. Trimming shortened V by 5 bases and J by 2 bases, and 13 bases separated the two germline ends. Germline-derived CDR1 and CDR2 are WSHSY and SAAADI. This CDR3 has 15 amino acids. The CDR3 protein is CASSQVRDGNQPQHF. The DNA of the CDR3 is TGCGCCAGCAGTCAGGTTAGAGATGGCAATCAGCCCCAGCATTTT.

The rearrangement uses TRBV13 and TRBJ2-6, with TRBD1 matching 7 bases. The CDR3 contains 16 residues. The germline gives CDR1 PRHDT, CDR2 FYEKMQ (reference sequence). V lost 5 bases to trimming and J lost 2 bases; unmatched junction nucleotides: 6. The CDR3 DNA follows: TGTGCCAGCAGCCCGGGGACAGCGGCTGGGGCCAACGTCCTGACTTTC. Protein product: CASSPGTAAGANVLTF.

In this sample, this clone turned up a few times. The chain recombines TRBV2 with TRBJ2-1; no clear D. Looked up from germline, CDR1 is SNHLY and CDR2 is FYNNEI. Trimming took 3 bases from V and 9 from J, leaving 15 bases between them. CDR3 size: 14 residues. Here the CDR3 DNA reads TGTGCCAGCAGTGATACGGCGGAAGGTACTGAGCAGTTCTTC. Translation gives CASSDTAEGTEQFF.

The V and J genes are TRBV19 and TRBJ1-2, with 7 nucleotides matching TRBD1. V lost 5 bases to trimming and J lost 6 bases; unmatched junction nucleotides: 9. Per germline, CDR1 LNHDA and CDR2 SQIVND (reference sequence). The CDR3 sequence is 14 residues long. The CDR3 coding sequence is TGTGCCAGTAGTGACCTACAGGGGCGGGATGGCTACACCTTC. This translates into CASSDLQGRDGYTF.

The J gene is TRBJ1-6, the V gene TRBV18; the D gene is possibly TRBD1 (6 bases). Per the germline V gene, CDR1 is KGHSH and CDR2 is LQKENI. V was shortened by 5 bases and J by 0 bases, with 11 bases between the two germline ends. CDR3 length equals 16 residues. In DNA, the CDR3 is TGTGCCAGCTCATCCGACAGGCGCTCCTATAATTCACCCCTCCACTTT. Translating gives CASSSDRRSYNSPLHF.